The rows below give T cell receptor beta chains drawn from one sample of a study of blood T cell repertoires in COVID-19. Sequenced by immunoSEQ multiplex PCR; TCRdb stores in-frame clones only, minus some. The data hold some 31,000 clones, with 90% to 95% observed a single time. The specimen sequenced was peripheral blood. These receptors all stem from a human donor in a cohort sampled during active COVID-19. CDR3s include the opening cysteine and the closing phenylalanine or tryptophan. Expanded clones get a size class; other rows say once, few or many, or leave the size out.

TRBV13,NA,16,TRBJ2-5,CASSRRLAGEAETQYF
TRBV7-9,NA,11,TRBJ2-5,CASSAGETQYF
TRBV7-3,once,15,TRBJ2-5,CASSWTSGMEETQYF
TRBV19,NA,12,TRBJ1-1,CASSAGPEEAFF
TRBV3-1/TRBV3-2,NA,15,TRBJ2-3,CASSPRGLEIDTQYF
TRBV15,once,16,TRBJ2-1,CATSLGQTGVYNEQFF
TRBV19,NA,14,TRBJ2-7,CASSLTSASYEQYF
TRBV7-9,NA,11,TRBJ2-3,CASSTGDTQYF
TRBV2,NA,15,TRBJ1-4,CASTPEQGIGEKLFF
TRBV5-1,NA,14,TRBJ2-2,CASNRQVNTGELFF
TRBV5-1,NA,14,TRBJ2-3,CASSVTDSTDTQYF
TRBV27,NA,14,TRBJ1-4,CASSLFGANEKLFF
TRBV30,NA,15,TRBJ1-5,CAWSLGSGINQPQHF
TRBV7-3,NA,15,TRBJ2-1,CASSLDESRGDEQFF
TRBV7-9,NA,17,TRBJ2-1,CASSPRGLAGSYNEQFF
TRBV3-1/TRBV3-2,NA,15,TRBJ1-4,CASSQVDRGHEKLFF
TRBV9,NA,17,TRBJ2-3,CASSVRAIAGFTDTQYF
TRBV11-2,NA,15,TRBJ2-5,CASTVPGTGKETQYF
TRBV27,NA,15,TRBJ1-3,CASSLTGNSGNTIYF
TRBV5-1,NA,16,TRBJ2-3,CASSHAVLAGTDTQYF
TRBV6-5,few,14,TRBJ2-7,CASRNRGLTYEQYF
TRBV7-8,NA,17,TRBJ2-3,CASSLVLVASSTDTQYF
TRBV7-2,once,16,TRBJ2-3,CASSLKFAGGGDTQYF
TRBV28,NA,14,TRBJ1-2,CASRGTGSNYGYTF
TRBV5-1,NA,12,TRBJ1-1,CASSLEAGEAFF
TRBV7-9,NA,14,TRBJ2-5,CASRTLSGSVAQYF
TRBV27,NA,15,TRBJ1-5,CASSLLGQGNQPQHF
TRBV30,NA,18,TRBJ2-3,CAWSGTGTSGGGTDTQYF
TRBV10-3,NA,14,TRBJ2-3,CAISGTGSTDTQYF
TRBV5-8,NA,14,TRBJ1-3,CASRLTFSGNTIYF
TRBV5-1,once,15,TRBJ1-1,CASSSGGGLNTEAFF
TRBV14,once,18,TRBJ2-1,CASSPFLPREQAYNEQFF
TRBV10-3,NA,14,TRBJ2-3,CAISFSGIADTQYF
TRBV7-6,NA,16,TRBJ2-1,CASSQPQGKRNNEQFF
TRBV7-2,NA,17,TRBJ2-7,CASSLGGFWTGAYEQYF
TRBV6-5,NA,13,TRBJ2-3,CASSSSFADTQYF
TRBV6-6,NA,16,TRBJ2-7,CASSYSGQWAGYEQYF
TRBV27,NA,14,TRBJ2-3,CASAPREARDTQYF
TRBV11-2,NA,14,TRBJ2-5,CASSLDISQNTQYF
TRBV5-1,NA,18,TRBJ2-1,CASSLRTSGRVSYNEQFF
TRBV6-2/TRBV6-3,NA,15,TRBJ2-7,CASSYSEGFRYEQYF
TRBV5-6,NA,15,TRBJ2-7,CASSLGANKVYEQYF
TRBV7-9,NA,16,TRBJ1-1,CASSRGTATLDTEAFF
TRBV30,NA,15,TRBJ1-5,CAWSVPTPSNQPQHF
TRBV18,NA,15,TRBJ2-1,CASSLAGGPFDEQFF
TRBV4-1,NA,15,TRBJ1-1,CASSRKQGRNTEAFF
TRBV6-5,NA,14,TRBJ1-4,CASRYLATNEKLFF
TRBV27,NA,14,TRBJ2-5,CASSLSWGAETQYF
TRBV30,NA,13,TRBJ2-1,CAWSQGLGNEQFF
TRBV7-3,NA,13,TRBJ1-1,CASSFGQGAEAFF
TRBV28,NA,17,TRBJ2-3,CASSLPITGTQLDTQYF
TRBV27,NA,15,TRBJ2-7,CASSLRGHSLYEQYF